The source of this T cell receptor (beta chain) is a study of cytomegalovirus exposure and HLA in healthy donors. The PCR was carried out with 60 Vbeta primers and 13 Jbeta primers. Data came from immunoSEQ multiplex PCR; TCRdb stores just in-frame clones and leaves some out. This sample carries roughly 190,000 clones, over 60% of them seen once, and the ten largest clones take around 0.99%. Germline V CDR1 and CDR2: SEHNR, FQNEAQ (reference sequence). The CDR3 is 14 amino acids. Trimming stripped 0 bases from V and 6 bases from J, with 10 bases between. General study results and limits: Later on, an analysis found that several of the most significant clusters appeared to be linked to common viral pathogens, which included parvovirus B19.

Turning to this clone: Antigen unknown.

The chain is built from TRBV7-9 and TRBJ2-3; unclear D gene. The receptor comes from a woman aged 35 to 49 in good health and CMV-seronegative. The sequenced material came from PBMCs. The CDR3 region has the DNA TGTGCCAGCAGCTTAGCGGCGGATACCGATACGCAGTATTTT. Encoded protein: CASSLAADTDTQYF.